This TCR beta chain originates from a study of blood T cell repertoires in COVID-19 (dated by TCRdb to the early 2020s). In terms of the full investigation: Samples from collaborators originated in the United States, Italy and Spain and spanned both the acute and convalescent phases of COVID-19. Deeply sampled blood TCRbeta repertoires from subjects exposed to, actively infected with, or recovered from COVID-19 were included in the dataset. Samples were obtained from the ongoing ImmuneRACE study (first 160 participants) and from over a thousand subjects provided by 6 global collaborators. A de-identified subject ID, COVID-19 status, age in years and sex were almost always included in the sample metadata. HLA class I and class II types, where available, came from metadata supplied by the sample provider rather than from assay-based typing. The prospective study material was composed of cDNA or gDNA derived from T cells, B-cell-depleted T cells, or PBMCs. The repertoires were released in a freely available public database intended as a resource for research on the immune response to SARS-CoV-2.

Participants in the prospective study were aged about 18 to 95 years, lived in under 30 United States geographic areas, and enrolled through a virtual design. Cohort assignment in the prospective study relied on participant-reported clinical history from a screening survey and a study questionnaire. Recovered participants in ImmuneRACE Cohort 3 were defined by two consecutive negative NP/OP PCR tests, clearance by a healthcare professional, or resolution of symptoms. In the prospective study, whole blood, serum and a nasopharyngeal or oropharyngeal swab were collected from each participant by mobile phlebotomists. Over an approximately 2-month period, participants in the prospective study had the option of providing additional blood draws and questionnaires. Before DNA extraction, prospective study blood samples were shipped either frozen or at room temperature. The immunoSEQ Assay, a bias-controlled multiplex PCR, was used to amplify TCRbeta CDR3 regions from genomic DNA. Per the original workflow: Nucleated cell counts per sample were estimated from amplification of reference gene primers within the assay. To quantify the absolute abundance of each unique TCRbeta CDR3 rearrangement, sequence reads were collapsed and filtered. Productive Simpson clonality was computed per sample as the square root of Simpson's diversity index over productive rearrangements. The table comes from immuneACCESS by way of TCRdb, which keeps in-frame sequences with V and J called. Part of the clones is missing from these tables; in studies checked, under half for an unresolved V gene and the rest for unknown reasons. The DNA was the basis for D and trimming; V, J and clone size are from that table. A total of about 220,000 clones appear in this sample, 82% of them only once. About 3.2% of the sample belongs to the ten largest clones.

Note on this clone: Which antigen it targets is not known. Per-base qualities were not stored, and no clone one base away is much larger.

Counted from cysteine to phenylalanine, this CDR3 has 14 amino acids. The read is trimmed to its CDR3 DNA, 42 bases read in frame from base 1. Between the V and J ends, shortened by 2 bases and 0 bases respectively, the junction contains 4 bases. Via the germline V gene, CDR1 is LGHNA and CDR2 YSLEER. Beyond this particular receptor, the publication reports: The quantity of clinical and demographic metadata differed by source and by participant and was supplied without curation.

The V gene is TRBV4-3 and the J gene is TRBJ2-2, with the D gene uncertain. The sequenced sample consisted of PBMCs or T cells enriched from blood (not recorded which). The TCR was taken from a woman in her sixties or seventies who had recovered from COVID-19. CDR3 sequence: CASSQSTNTGELFF. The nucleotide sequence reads TGCGCCAGCAGCCAATCCACGAACACCGGGGAGCTGTTTTTT.